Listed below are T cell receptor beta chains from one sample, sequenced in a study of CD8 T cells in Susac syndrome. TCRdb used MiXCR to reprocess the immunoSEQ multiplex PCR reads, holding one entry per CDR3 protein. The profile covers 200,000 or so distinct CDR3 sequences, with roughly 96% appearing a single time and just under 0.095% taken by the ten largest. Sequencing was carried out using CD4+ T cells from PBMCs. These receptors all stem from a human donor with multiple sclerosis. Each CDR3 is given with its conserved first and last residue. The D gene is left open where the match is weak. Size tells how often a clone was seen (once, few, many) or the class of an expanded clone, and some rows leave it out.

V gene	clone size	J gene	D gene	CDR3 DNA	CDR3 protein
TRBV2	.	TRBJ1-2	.	TGTGCCAGCAGTGAAGACCACAACTATGGCTACACCTTC	CASSEDHNYGYTF
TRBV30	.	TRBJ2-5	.	TGTGTTATGGCGGGGTTTGAGACCCAGTACTTC	CVMAGFETQYF
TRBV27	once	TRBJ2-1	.	TGTGCCAGCAGTCCCCAGGTCGGGCTCAGCTCCTACAATGAGCAGTTCTTC	CASSPQVGLSSYNEQFF
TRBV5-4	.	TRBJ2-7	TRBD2	TGTGCCAGCAGCTTCATCTCCGGACTAGCGGGAGGCCCCTACGAGCAGTACTTC	CASSFISGLAGGPYEQYF
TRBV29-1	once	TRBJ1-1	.	TGCAGCGGAGGACACCAGAACACTGAAGCTTTCTTT	CSGGHQNTEAFF
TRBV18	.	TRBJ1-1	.	TGTGCCAGCTCATCGGACGGAGACACTGAAGCTTTCTTT	CASSSDGDTEAFF
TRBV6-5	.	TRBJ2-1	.	TGTGCCAGCAGTTTAGTTATCGTTGGGCTGGTCGGGGATGAGCAGTTCTTC	CASSLVIVGLVGDEQFF
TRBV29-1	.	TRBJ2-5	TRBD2	TGCAGCGCTGCCTTGGTCGGGGGGAAAGAGACCCAGTACTTC	CSAALVGGKETQYF
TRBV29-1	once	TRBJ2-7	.	TGCAGCGTTTTAGTCTCGAACGAGCAGTACTTC	CSVLVSNEQYF
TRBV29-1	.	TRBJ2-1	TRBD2	TGCAGCGTTGAAGTTCCGGGACTAGCGGGAGCAATTTTCAATGAGCAGTTCTTC	CSVEVPGLAGAIFNEQFF
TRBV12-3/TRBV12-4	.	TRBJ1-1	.	TGTGCCAGCAGTTTGCGGAGGGCTGAAGCTTTCTTT	CASSLRRAEAFF
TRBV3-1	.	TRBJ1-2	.	TGTGCCAGCAGCCAAGATTTCGAAGGCTACACCTTC	CASSQDFEGYTF
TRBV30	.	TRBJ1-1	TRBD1	TGTGCCTGGAGTGCAACAGGGGTCACTGAAGCTTTCTTT	CAWSATGVTEAFF
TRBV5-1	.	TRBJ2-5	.	TGCGCCAGCAGCTTGCCGGCGGGGAACGTGGAGACCCAGTACTTC	CASSLPAGNVETQYF
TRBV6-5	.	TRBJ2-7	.	TGTGCCAGCAGTAAAACCCTAGCGAACGAGCAGTACTTC	CASSKTLANEQYF
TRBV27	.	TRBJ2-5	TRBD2	TGTGCCAGCAGTTCAGCGGGAGGACAGACCCAGTACTTC	CASSSAGGQTQYF
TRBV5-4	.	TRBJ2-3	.	TGTGCCAGCAGCTTGGATCAGGGGTCCACAGATACGCAGTATTTT	CASSLDQGSTDTQYF
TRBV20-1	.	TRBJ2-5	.	TGCAGCGCTGAGGATGAGACCCAGTACTTC	CSAEDETQYF
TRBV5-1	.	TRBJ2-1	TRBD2	TGCGCCAGCAGCCTAAACCGGGGGGGAGTTTCTGATGAGCAGTTCTTC	CASSLNRGGVSDEQFF
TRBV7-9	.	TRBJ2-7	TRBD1	TGTGCCAGCAGCCCGGGACAGGGGGACTACGAGCAGTACTTC	CASSPGQGDYEQYF
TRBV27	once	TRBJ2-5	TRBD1	TGTGCCAGCAGTTCCCGGGACAGGGGATTCGGGACCCAGTACTTC	CASSSRDRGFGTQYF
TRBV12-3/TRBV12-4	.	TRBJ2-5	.	TGTGCCAGCCAACGGCTAGAAGGAGAGACCCAGTACTTC	CASQRLEGETQYF
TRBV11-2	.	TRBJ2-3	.	TGTGCCAGCAGCCGGAGGAGGGACAGTGGGGCAGATACGCAGTATTTT	CASSRRRDSGADTQYF
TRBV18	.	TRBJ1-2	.	TGTGCCAGCTCAACATCCTCTAACTATGGCTACACCTTC	CASSTSSNYGYTF
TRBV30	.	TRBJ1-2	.	TGTGCCTGGGAAGTTGAGTCCTATGGCTACACCTTC	CAWEVESYGYTF
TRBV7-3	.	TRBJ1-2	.	TGTGCCAGCAGCCCGGGCGTAGCTAACTATGGCTACACCTTC	CASSPGVANYGYTF
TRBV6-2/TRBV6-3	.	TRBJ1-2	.	TGTGCCAGCAGTTATAGCGTCAGGGGTCCTTATGGCTACACCTTC	CASSYSVRGPYGYTF
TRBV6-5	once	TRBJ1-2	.	TGTGCCACCTCCCACCCGGGGGGAAACTATGGCTACACCTTC	CATSHPGGNYGYTF
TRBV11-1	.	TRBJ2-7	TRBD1	TGTGCCAGCAGCTCGACAGGGGACGAGCAGTACTTC	CASSSTGDEQYF
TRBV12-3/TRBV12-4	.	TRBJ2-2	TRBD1	TGTGCCAGCAGTAGGACAGGGGTCCGCCCGTGGGGCGGGGAGCTGTTTTTT	CASSRTGVRPWGGELFF
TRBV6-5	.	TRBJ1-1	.	TGTGCCAGCAGTTACAACTCCGTGAACACTGAAGCTTTCTTT	CASSYNSVNTEAFF
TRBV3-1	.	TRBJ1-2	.	TGTGCCAGCAGCCAAGAGGCCCTCGGCTACACCTTC	CASSQEALGYTF
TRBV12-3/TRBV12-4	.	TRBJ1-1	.	TGTGCCAGCAGCCCCCGAAGAGGGTACACTGAAGCTTTCTTT	CASSPRRGYTEAFF
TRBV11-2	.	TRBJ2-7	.	TGTGCCAGCAGGCGGGGAGGCGAGCAGTACTTC	CASRRGGEQYF
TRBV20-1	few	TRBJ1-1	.	TGCAGTGCCCCCAGGACGGTGAACACTGAAGCTTTCTTT	CSAPRTVNTEAFF
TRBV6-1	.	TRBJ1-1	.	TGTGCCAGCAGACCCCGAGGGGGACAGAACACTGAAGCTTTCTTT	CASRPRGGQNTEAFF
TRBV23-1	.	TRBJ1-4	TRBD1	TGCGCCAGCAGTCAATTACGGGCTTCGGACAGGACCGACGAAAAACTGTTTTTT	CASSQLRASDRTDEKLFF
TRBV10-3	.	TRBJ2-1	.	TGTGCCATCAGTGAGAACAGTGGCGATGAGCAGTTCTTC	CAISENSGDEQFF
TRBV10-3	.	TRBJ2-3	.	TGTGCCATCAGTGAGTCAATAGGGGCAGATACGCAGTATTTT	CAISESIGADTQYF
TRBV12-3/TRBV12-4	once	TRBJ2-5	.	TGTGCCAGCAGTTTCCGTGGGGCCCAGTACTTC	CASSFRGAQYF
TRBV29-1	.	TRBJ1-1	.	TGCAGCGTGAGGTCCCCGGAAAAAGCGATAGCTTTCTTT	CSVRSPEKAIAFF
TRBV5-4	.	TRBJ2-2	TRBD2	TGTGCCAGCAGCTTGGGGACTAGTGGCACCGGGGAGCTGTTTTTT	CASSLGTSGTGELFF
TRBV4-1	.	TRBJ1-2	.	TGCGCCAGCAGGACCTTAGGGGAAAGCTATGGCTACACCTTC	CASRTLGESYGYTF
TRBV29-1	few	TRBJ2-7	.	TGCAGCGTTGAATCCGGCGGAGACTACGAGCAGTACTTC	CSVESGGDYEQYF
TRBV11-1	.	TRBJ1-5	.	TGTGCCAGCAGCTTAGACACCAATCAGCCCCAGCATTTT	CASSLDTNQPQHF
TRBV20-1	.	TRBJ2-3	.	TGCAGTGCTAGCCTACGGGGGTGGGCAGATACGCAGTATTTT	CSASLRGWADTQYF
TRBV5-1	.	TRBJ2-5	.	TGCGCCAGCAGCTTGTATGCAGAAGAGACCCAGTACTTC	CASSLYAEETQYF
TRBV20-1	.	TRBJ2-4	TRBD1	TGCAGTGCTCGTTCAGGGGGCAACATTCAGTACTTC	CSARSGGNIQYF
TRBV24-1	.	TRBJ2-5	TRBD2	TGTGCCACCGGACTAGCGAGAGACGAGACCCAGTACTTC	CATGLARDETQYF
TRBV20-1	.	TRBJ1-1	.	TGCAGCCTCGACAGGACGGGCACTGAAGCTTTCTTT	CSLDRTGTEAFF
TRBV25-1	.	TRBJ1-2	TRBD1	TGTGCCAGCAGTGATACCCGGACCGGGACAGCCTATGGCTACACCTTC	CASSDTRTGTAYGYTF